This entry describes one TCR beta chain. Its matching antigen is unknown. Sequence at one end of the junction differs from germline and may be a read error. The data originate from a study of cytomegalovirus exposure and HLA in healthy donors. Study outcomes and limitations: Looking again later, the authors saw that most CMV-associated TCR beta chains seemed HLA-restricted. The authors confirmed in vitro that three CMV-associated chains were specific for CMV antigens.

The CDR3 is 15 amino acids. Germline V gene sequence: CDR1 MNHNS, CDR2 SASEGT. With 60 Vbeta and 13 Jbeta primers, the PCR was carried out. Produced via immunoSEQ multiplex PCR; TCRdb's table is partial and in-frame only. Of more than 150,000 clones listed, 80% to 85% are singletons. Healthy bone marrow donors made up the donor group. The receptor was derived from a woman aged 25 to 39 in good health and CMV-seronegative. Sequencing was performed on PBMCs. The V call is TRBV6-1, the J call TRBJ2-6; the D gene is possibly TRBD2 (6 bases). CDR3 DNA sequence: TGTGCCAGCAGTTCGCGGGGTGCCGGGGCCAACGGCCTGACTTTC. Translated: CASSSRGAGANGLTF.